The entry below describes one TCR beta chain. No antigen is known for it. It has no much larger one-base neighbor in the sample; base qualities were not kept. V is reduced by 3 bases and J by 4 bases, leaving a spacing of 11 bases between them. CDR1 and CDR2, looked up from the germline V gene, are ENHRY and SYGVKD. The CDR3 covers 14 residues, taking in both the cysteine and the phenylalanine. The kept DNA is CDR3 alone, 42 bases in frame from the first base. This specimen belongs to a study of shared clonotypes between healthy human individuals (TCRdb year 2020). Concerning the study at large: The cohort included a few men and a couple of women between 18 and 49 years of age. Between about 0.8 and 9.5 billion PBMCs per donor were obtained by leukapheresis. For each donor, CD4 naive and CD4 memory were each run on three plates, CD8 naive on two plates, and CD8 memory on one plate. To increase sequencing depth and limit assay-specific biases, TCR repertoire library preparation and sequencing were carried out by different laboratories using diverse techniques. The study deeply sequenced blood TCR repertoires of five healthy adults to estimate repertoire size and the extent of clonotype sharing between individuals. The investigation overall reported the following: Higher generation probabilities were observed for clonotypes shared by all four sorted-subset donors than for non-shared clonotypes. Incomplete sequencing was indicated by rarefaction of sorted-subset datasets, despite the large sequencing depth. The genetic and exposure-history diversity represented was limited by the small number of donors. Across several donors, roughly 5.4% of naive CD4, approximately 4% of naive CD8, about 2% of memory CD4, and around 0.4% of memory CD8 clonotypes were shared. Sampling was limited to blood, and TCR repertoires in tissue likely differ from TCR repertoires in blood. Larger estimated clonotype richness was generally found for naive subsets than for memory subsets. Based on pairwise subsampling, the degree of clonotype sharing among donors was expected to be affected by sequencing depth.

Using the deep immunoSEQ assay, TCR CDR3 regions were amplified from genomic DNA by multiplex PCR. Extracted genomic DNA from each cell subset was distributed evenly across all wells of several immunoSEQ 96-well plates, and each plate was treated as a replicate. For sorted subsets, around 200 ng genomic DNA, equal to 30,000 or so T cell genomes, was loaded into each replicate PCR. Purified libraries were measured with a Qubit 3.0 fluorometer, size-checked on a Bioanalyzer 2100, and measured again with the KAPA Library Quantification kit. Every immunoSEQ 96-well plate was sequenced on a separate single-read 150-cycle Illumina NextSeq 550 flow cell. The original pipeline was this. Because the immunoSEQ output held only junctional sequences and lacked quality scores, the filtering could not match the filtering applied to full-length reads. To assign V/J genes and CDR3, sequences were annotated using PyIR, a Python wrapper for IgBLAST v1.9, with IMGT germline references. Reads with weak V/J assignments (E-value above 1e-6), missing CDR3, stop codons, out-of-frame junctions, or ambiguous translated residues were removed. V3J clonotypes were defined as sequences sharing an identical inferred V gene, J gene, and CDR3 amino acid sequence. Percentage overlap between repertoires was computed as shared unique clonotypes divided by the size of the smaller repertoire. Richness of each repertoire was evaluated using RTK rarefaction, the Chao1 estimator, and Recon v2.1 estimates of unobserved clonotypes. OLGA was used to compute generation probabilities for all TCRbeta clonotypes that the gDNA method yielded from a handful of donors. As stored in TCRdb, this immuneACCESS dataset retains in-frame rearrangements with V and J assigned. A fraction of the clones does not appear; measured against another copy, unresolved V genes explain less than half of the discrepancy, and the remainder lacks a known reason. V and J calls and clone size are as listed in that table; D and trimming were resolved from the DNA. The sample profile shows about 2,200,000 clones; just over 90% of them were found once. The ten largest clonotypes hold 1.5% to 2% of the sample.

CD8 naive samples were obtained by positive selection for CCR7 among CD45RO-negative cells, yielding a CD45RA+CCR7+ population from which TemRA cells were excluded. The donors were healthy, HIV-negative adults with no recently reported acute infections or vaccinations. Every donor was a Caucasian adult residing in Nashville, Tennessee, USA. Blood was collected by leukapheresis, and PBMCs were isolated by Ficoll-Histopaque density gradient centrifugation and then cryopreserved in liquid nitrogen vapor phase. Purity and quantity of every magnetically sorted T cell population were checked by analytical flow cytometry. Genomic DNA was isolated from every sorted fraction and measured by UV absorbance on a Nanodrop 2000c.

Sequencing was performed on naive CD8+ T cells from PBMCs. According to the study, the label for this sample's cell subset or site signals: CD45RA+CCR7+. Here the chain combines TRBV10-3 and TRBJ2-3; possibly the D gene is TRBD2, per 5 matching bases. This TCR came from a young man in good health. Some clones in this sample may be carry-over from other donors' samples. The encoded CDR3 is CAISDPGLSDTQYF. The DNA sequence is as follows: TGTGCCATCAGTGACCCAGGACTCTCAGATACGCAGTATTTT.